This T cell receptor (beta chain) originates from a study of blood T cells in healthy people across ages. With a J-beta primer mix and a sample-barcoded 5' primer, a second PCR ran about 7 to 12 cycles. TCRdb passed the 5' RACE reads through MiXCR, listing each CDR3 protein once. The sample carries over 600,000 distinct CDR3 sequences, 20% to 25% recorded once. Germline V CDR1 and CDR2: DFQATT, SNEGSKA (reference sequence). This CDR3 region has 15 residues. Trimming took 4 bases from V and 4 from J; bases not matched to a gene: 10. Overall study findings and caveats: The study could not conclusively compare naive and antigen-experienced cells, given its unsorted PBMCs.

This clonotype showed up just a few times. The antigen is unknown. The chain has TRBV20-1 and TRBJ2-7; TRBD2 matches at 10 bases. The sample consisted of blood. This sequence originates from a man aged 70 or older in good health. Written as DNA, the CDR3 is TGCAGTGCTACCAACCTACTAGCGGGGTTTTACGAGCAGTACTTC. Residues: CSATNLLAGFYEQYF.